Sequencing of this T cell receptor beta chain was carried out in a study of control samples from healthy donors and cancer patients. Libraries were prepared by immunoSEQ multiplex PCR; TCRdb keeps only in-frame clonotypes and omits some of them. The sample contains approximately 97,000 clones, roughly 92% of which appear only once. Trimming took off 4 bases at V and 6 bases at J, with 9 bases between the two ends. Germline V CDR1 and CDR2: MNHEY, SMNVEV (reference sequence). The CDR3 is 13 amino acids. The chain couples TRBV27 to TRBJ2-2; D remains ambiguous. This TCR was recovered from a human donor in good health. The donor label of this sample is uncertain. The material sequenced was blood. In DNA, the CDR3 is TGTGCCAGCAGTTCCCCCCGATCCGGGGAGCTGTTTTTT. Translated, it gives CASSSPRSGELFF.